The 27 T cell receptor beta chains below come from one sample, sequenced in a study of blood T cell repertoires in COVID-19. Only in-frame clones appear in the TCRdb table, and some are missing; sequencing was by immunoSEQ multiplex PCR. The sample lists over 200,000 clones, 83% occurring once. The material sequenced was peripheral blood. The receptors here all came from a woman between 70 and 85 years old with active or convalescent COVID-19.

This chain links TRBV19 with TRBJ1-5, with D perhaps TRBD1 (6 bases). The germline gives CDR1 LNHDA, CDR2 SQIVND (reference sequence). The length of the CDR3 is 16 residues. V was shortened by 4 bases and J by 4 bases, with 17 bases between the two germline ends. The CDR3: CASSTSSGTPNQPQHF. The CDR3 DNA is TGTGCCAGTAGTACGTCTTCCGGGACACCAAATCAGCCCCAGCATTTT.

The gene calls are TRBV6-2 or TRBV6-3 and TRBJ2-1; 8 bases agree with TRBD2. Looked up from germline, CDR1 is MNHEY and CDR2 is SVGEGT. The CDR3 has 18 amino acids. J was trimmed by 2 bases and V by 0 bases; bases with no gene match: 9. This chain's CDR3 is CASSYSGGAGAPYNEQFF. CDR3 nucleotide sequence: TGTGCCAGCAGTTACTCCGGGGGAGCGGGAGCCCCCTACAATGAGCAGTTCTTC.

The chain's CDR3 is CASRAQGSAEAFF. CDR3 in DNA: TGTGCCAGCAGAGCACAGGGTTCGGCTGAAGCTTTCTTT. The V gene is TRBV9, the J gene TRBJ1-1; D possibly corresponds to TRBD1 (6 bases). The CDR3 contains 13 residues. Germline CDR1 and CDR2: SGDLS and YYNGEE. V lost 5 bases to trimming and J lost 6 bases, with 14 bases between them. Full variable domain (missing parts from reference TRBV9 and TRBJ1-1): DSGVTQTPKHLITATGQRVTLRCSPRSGDLSVYWYQQSLDQGLQFLIQYYNGEERAKGNILERFSAQQFPDLHSELNLSSLELGDSALYFCASRAQGSAEAFFGQGTRLTVV.

The CDR3 protein is CASSLYRGTEAFF. For the CDR3, the DNA is TGTGCCAGCAGCTTATACAGGGGTACTGAAGCTTTCTTT. The chain joins TRBV11-3 to TRBJ1-1, with 7 nucleotides matching TRBD1. Germline V gene lookup returns CDR1 SGHNT and CDR2 YENEEA. The CDR3 is 13 amino acids. The ends lost 2 bases at V and 5 bases at J; junction bases unmatched: 2. Filled out from reference TRBV11-3 and TRBJ1-1, the complete variable domain reads EAGVVQSPRYKIIEKKQPVAFWCNPISGHNTLYWYLQNLGQGPELLIRYENEEAVDDSQLPKDRFSAERLKGVDSTLKIQPAELGDSAVYLCASSLYRGTEAFFGQGTRLTVV.

J is TRBJ1-2 and V is TRBV18, with unresolved D. V dropped 4 bases and J dropped 1 base, with 7 bases sitting between them. CDR1 KGHSH and CDR2 LQKENI come from the germline V gene. The CDR3 contains 13 residues. The CDR3 DNA is TGTGCCAGCTCACTCACAGATAACTATGGCTACACCTTC. Protein: CASSLTDNYGYTF.

The chain has TRBV3-1 (or the pseudogene TRBV3-2) and TRBJ1-1; 8 nucleotides agree with TRBD1. The V segment lost 4 bases and the J segment 3 bases; nucleotides outside the gene matches: 7. In germline, CDR1 is LGHDT, CDR2 YNNKEL (reference sequence). The CDR3 has 15 residues. This CDR3 is CASSLQGAPDTEAFF. The CDR3 bases are TGTGCCAGCAGCCTTCAGGGGGCCCCGGACACTGAAGCTTTCTTT.

The J gene is TRBJ2-3, the V gene TRBV19; 7 bases align to TRBD2. Germline-derived CDR1 and CDR2 are LNHDA and SQIVND (reference sequence). The junction had 4 bases not matched to a gene; V was cut back by 6 bases and J by 1 base. The CDR3 has 14 residues. In DNA, the CDR3 is TGTGCCAGTAGAGGGAGGGAGGGCACAGATACGCAGTATTTT. It is translated as CASRGREGTDTQYF.

The J gene is TRBJ2-5, the V gene TRBV28; the match to TRBD2 covers 9 bases. With 6 bases clipped from V and 5 bases from J, the junction kept 7 bases outside the gene matches. CDR1 and CDR2 (germline): MDHEN, SYDVKM. The CDR3 spans 14 residues. CDR3 in amino acids: CASRVAGARETQYF. CDR3 in DNA: TGTGCCAGCAGAGTAGCGGGAGCCCGGGAGACCCAGTACTTC.

V and J are TRBV7-2 and TRBJ2-2, with 7 bases matching TRBD1. The junction had 9 bases not matched to a gene; V was cut back by 4 bases and J by 4 bases. This CDR3 has 16 residues. Germline lookup yields CDR1 SGHTA and CDR2 FQGNSA. In nucleotides, the CDR3 is TGTGCCAGCAGCTATAGGACAGGCCTAGGCACCGGGGAGCTGTTTTTT. Encoded protein: CASSYRTGLGTGELFF. Using reference TRBV7-2 and TRBJ2-2 for the parts outside the CDR3, the full variable domain is GAGVSQSPSNKVTEKGKDVELRCDPISGHTALYWYRQSLGQGLEFLIYFQGNSAPDKSGLPSDRFSAERTGGSVSTLTIQRTQQEDSAVYLCASSYRTGLGTGELFFGEGSRLTVL.

The chain joins TRBV5-1 to TRBJ1-6; TRBD1 aligns across 12 bases. The germline V gene encodes CDR1 SGHRS and CDR2 YFSETQ. Trimming took 4 bases from V and 7 from J; bases not matched to a gene: 3. The CDR3 sequence is 15 residues long. The CDR3 is CASSPGQGANSPLHF. DNA for the CDR3: TGCGCCAGCAGCCCGGGACAGGGGGCCAATTCACCCCTCCACTTT.

This chain links TRBV5-1 with TRBJ2-1, with 10 bases fitting TRBD2. The V segment lost 2 bases and the J segment 5 bases; nucleotides outside the gene matches: 4. Germline-derived CDR1 and CDR2 are SGHRS and YFSETQ. This CDR3 spans 15 amino acids. The CDR3 sequence is CASSFSGGWDNEQFF. The CDR3, as DNA: TGCGCCAGCAGCTTTAGCGGGGGGTGGGACAATGAGCAGTTCTTC.

The chain employs TRBV19 and TRBJ2-3; 12 nucleotides agree with TRBD2. After removal of 4 bases from V and 5 bases from J, the junction contained 1 base not matched to a gene. The germline gives CDR1 LNHDA, CDR2 SQIVND (reference sequence). The CDR3 totals 14 residues. CDR3 sequence reads: CASSTSGGGDTQYF. The CDR3 DNA reads as TGTGCCAGTAGTACTAGCGGGGGGGGAGATACGCAGTATTTT.

The chain carries TRBV6-5 and TRBJ2-2, with 9 bases identical to TRBD1. Germline V gene lookup returns CDR1 MNHEY and CDR2 SVGAGI. The V gene end was trimmed by 6 bases and the J gene end by 4 bases; junction bases not matched to a gene: 6. The CDR3 spans 15 residues. CDR3 coding DNA: TGTGCCAGCAGCCGTAAGACAGGGGGCACCGGGGAGCTGTTTTTT. Protein sequence: CASSRKTGGTGELFF.

The chain couples TRBV3-1 (or the pseudogene TRBV3-2) to TRBJ1-5; D not certain. In germline, CDR1 is LGHDT, CDR2 YNNKEL (reference sequence). V lost 0 bases and J 4 bases, leaving 7 bases between the germline ends. The CDR3 runs 14 residues. The CDR3 coding sequence is TGTGCCAGCAGCCAAGATCGAGGGAATCAGCCCCAGCATTTT. Translation: CASSQDRGNQPQHF.

In its sample, this clone was seen a few times. The chain employs TRBV19 and TRBJ2-3, with D perhaps TRBD2 (6 bases). Trimming removed 7 bases at V and 0 bases at J, with 26 bases between. CDR3 length: 19 residues. In germline, CDR1 is LNHDA, CDR2 SQIVND (reference sequence). In DNA form, the CDR3 reads TGTGCCAGTACCCCTCCCGTGGGTAGCGGAAGGCCTAGCACAGATACGCAGTATTTT. Protein sequence: CASTPPVGSGRPSTDTQYF. Using reference TRBV19 and TRBJ2-3 for the parts outside the CDR3, the full variable domain is DGGITQSPKYLFRKEGQNVTLSCEQNLNHDAMYWYRQDPGQGLRLIYYSQIVNDFQKGDIAEGYSVSREKKESFPLTVTSAQKNPTAFYLCASTPPVGSGRPSTDTQYFGPGTRLTVL.

This chain links TRBV16 with TRBJ2-7; 11 nucleotides line up with TRBD2. Trimming took 3 bases from V and 3 from J; bases not matched to a gene: 4. Germline values: CDR1 KGHSY, CDR2 FQNENV. This CDR3 region has 15 residues. For the CDR3, the DNA is TGTGCCAGCAGCCATGGGACTAGCGGCAACTACGAGCAGTACTTC. Translating it yields CASSHGTSGNYEQYF.

This clone was observed a single time. The rearrangement links TRBV14 to TRBJ2-7; D unclear. The ends were cut back, 0 bases at V and 4 bases at J, with 13 bases in the middle. Germline CDR1 SGHDN, CDR2 FVKESK. This CDR3 comprises 15 residues. The DNA for the CDR3 is TGTGCCAGCAGCCAAGATTATGTTTTGAGGTACGAGCAGTACTTC. Protein product: CASSQDYVLRYEQYF. Supplemented by reference TRBV14 and TRBJ2-7, the full variable domain reads EAGVTQFPSHSVIEKGQTVTLRCDPISGHDNLYWYRRVMGKEIKFLLHFVKESKQDESGMPNNRFLAERTGGTYSTLKVQPAELEDSGVYFCASSQDYVLRYEQYFGPGTRLTVT.

The chain recombines TRBV2 with TRBJ1-4, with 7 bases lining up with TRBD1. The V gene end was trimmed by 6 bases and the J gene end by 5 bases; junction bases not matched to a gene: 6. This CDR3 has 14 residues. Germline CDR1 is SNHLY and CDR2 is FYNNEI. CDR3 protein: CASSRDSPNEKLFF. CDR3 DNA sequence: TGTGCCAGCAGCCGGGACAGCCCGAATGAAAAACTGTTTTTT.

The V gene is TRBV28, the J gene TRBJ1-3; D may be TRBD1 (6 bases). The CDR3 is made up of 14 amino acids. V was shortened by 7 bases and J by 3 bases, with 13 bases between the two germline ends. Germline lookup yields CDR1 MDHEN and CDR2 SYDVKM. The CDR3 coding sequence is TGTGCCAGCAAAATAGAGGGACATGGAAACACCATATATTTT. It specifies CASKIEGHGNTIYF.

The rearrangement links TRBV30 to TRBJ1-5; D might be TRBD1 (5 bases). The V gene's germline CDR1 is GTSNPN and CDR2 SVGIG (reference sequence). The CDR3 runs to 13 residues. V was shortened by 4 bases and J by 1 base, with 8 bases between the two germline ends. In DNA form, the CDR3 reads TGTGCCTGGAATCGGGGGAGCAATCAGCCCCAGCATTTT. As protein: CAWNRGSNQPQHF. Variable domain in full (rest from reference TRBV30 and TRBJ1-5): SQTIHQWPATLVQPVGSPLSLECTVEGTSNPNLYWYRQAAGRGLQLLFYSVGIGQISSEVPQNLSASRPQDRQFILSSKKLLLSDSGFYLCAWNRGSNQPQHFGDGTRLSIL.

V gene TRBV19 combines with J gene TRBJ1-3; D is unresolved. V was cut by 4 bases and J by 3 bases, with 7 bases left in between. CDR3 length: 13 amino acids. Germline CDR1 reads LNHDA; CDR2 reads SQIVND (reference sequence). The CDR3 loop reads CASSNAGGNTIYF. The CDR3 coding sequence is TGTGCCAGTAGTAACGCCGGTGGAAACACCATATATTTT.

J is TRBJ1-4 and V is TRBV5-1; 10 bases map to TRBD1. There are 15 residues in the CDR3. Germline V gene data show CDR1 as SGHRS and CDR2 as YFSETQ. The V segment lost 0 bases and the J segment 7 bases; nucleotides outside the gene matches: 3. DNA for the CDR3: TGCGCCAGCAGCTTGGCTGGGACAGGGGCTGAAAAACTGTTTTTT. Residues: CASSLAGTGAEKLFF.

The CDR3 is CASASYTGELFF. CDR3 coding DNA: TGTGCCAGCGCCAGTTACACCGGGGAGCTGTTTTTT. The chain couples TRBV18 to TRBJ2-2; unclear D gene. Trimming removed 8 bases at V and 3 bases at J, with 7 bases between. Germline V lookup: CDR1 KGHSH, CDR2 LQKENI. CDR3 length equals 12 residues. Filled out from reference TRBV18 and TRBJ2-2, the complete variable domain reads NAGVMQNPRHLVRRRGQEARLRCSPMKGHSHVYWYRQLPEEGLKFMVYLQKENIIDESGMPKERFSAEFPKEGPSILRIQQVVRGDSAAYFCASASYTGELFFGEGSRLTVL.

The chain links TRBV3-1 (or the pseudogene TRBV3-2) to TRBJ2-5; 8 bases agree with TRBD1. CDR3 length equals 17 residues. The V gene's germline CDR1 is LGHDT and CDR2 YNNKEL (reference sequence). J gave up 0 bases and V 5 bases, and 11 bases lay outside the gene matches. CDR3 sequence reads: CASSSTDRGEYQETQYF. The CDR3, as DNA: TGTGCCAGCAGCTCAACCGACAGGGGAGAGTACCAAGAGACCCAGTACTTC.

J is TRBJ2-1 and V is TRBV5-5; D is possibly TRBD2 (5 bases). The CDR3 is 16 residues long. The V end was cut by 0 bases, the J end by 0 bases, with 10 bases between. Germline V gene data show CDR1 as SGHKS and CDR2 as YYEKEE (reference sequence). The CDR3: CASSLAPGSSYNEQFF. The CDR3 bases are TGTGCCAGCAGCTTGGCCCCGGGGAGCTCCTACAATGAGCAGTTCTTC.

This clone has more than one count but fewer than ten. V usage is TRBV3-1 (or the pseudogene TRBV3-2) and J usage is TRBJ2-7; no clear D. The germline gives CDR1 LGHDT, CDR2 YNNKEL (reference sequence). V was pared by 3 bases and J by 2 bases, with 14 bases between. This CDR3 has 15 amino acids. The CDR3, as DNA: TGTGCCAGCAGCCATGACTCGGTGAATACCTACGAGCAGTACTTC. This translates into CASSHDSVNTYEQYF.

V gene TRBV28 combines with J gene TRBJ1-1; a weak D match, TRBD1 (6 bases). The CDR3 runs to 14 residues. Germline CDR1 and CDR2: MDHEN and SYDVKM. Deletions cut 2 bases from V and 6 bases from J, with 13 bases between. This CDR3 reads CASSLTGMISEAFF. CDR3 coding DNA: TGTGCCAGCAGTTTAACAGGGATGATCTCTGAAGCTTTCTTT.